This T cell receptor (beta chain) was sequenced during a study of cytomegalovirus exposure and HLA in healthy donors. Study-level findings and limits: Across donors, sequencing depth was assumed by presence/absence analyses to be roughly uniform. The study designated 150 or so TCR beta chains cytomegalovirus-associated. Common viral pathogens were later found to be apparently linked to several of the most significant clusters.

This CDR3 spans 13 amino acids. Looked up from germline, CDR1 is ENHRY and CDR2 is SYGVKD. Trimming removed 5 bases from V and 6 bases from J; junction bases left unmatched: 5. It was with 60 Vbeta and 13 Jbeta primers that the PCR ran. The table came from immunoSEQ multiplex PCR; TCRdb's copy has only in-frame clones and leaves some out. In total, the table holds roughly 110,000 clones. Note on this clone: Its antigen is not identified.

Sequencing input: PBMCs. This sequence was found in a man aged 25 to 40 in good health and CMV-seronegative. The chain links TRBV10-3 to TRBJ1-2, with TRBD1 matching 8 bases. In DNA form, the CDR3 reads TGTGCCATCAGTTTTACAGGGGGAAATGGCTACACCTTC. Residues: CAISFTGGNGYTF.